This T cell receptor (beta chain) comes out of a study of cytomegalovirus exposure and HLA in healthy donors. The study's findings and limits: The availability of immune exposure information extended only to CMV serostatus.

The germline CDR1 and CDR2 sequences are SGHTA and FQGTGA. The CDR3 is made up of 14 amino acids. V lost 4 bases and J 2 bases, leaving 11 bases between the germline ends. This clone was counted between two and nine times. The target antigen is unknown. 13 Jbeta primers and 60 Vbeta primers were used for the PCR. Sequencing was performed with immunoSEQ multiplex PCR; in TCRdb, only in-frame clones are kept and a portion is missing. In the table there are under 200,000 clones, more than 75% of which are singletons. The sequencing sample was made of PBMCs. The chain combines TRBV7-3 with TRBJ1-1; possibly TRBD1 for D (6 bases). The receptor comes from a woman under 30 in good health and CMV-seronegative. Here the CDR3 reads CASSSRGGNTEAFF. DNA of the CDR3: TGTGCCAGCAGCTCCAGAGGGGGAAACACTGAAGCTTTCTTT.